This T cell receptor (beta chain) was obtained from a study of Ad26.COV2.S vaccination and SARS-CoV-2 variants. This table comes from immunoSEQ multiplex PCR, and its TCRdb copy is limited to in-frame clones, with some not included. The data contain about 400,000 clones, approximately 91% of them seen just once; the ten biggest clones take up 1.9%. Treatment of the sample: 19 received Ad26.COV2.S at low or high dose, single or two shots; about 5 received placebo; per-sample allocation not given. Sampling was done on day 63 after the first vaccine or placebo injection. It was Wuhan-strain SARS-CoV-2 spike that the Ad26 vaccine vector expressed. V trimming: 7 bases; J trimming: 0 bases; junction bases outside the gene matches: 6. The CDR3 totals 13 residues. Germline-derived CDR1 and CDR2 are SQVTM and ANQGSEA.

The material sequenced was peripheral blood, taken in a trial of Ad26.COV2.S vaccine versus placebo. The chain has TRBV29-1 and TRBJ2-7; TRBD2 aligns across 7 bases. This TCR was sampled from a person aged 18 to 65 who received the Ad26.COV2.S COVID-19 vaccine or a placebo. In DNA, the CDR3 is TGCAGCGGCTCTAGCGGCTCCTCCTACGAGCAGTACTTC. This codes for CSGSSGSSYEQYF.